Each of the 29 T cell receptor beta chains below was sequenced from the same sample in a study of CXCR3-negative and CXCR3-positive naive CD8 T cells. 5' RACE that incorporated UMI labels was used to prepare the TRB cDNA libraries. After re-calling the 5' RACE reads, TCRdb lists one entry per CDR3 protein, DNA absent. Its table records tens of thousands of distinct CDR3 sequences. Sequencing was done on a sample of naive CXCR3- CD8+ T cells from blood. The subset denotes: CD45RO-CCR7+CD27+CD95- naive CD8+ T cells lacking CXCR3 (TNR3-). These TCRs come from a human donor in good health. Some clones in this sample may be carry-over from other donors' samples.

The V and J genes are TRBV28 and TRBJ2-7; the D gene TCRdb calls, TRBD2, cannot be checked with no DNA. Germline CDR1 is MDHEN and CDR2 is SYDVKM. The CDR3 extends over 19 amino acids. The CDR3 region is CASSSVVGRVSMKVREQYF.

The chain employs TRBV6-5 and TRBJ1-6. CDR3 length equals 13 residues. Germline CDR1 reads MNHEY; CDR2 reads SVGAGI. The CDR3: CASSYSYNSPLHF.

This sequence joins TRBV6-6 and TRBJ2-7; TCRdb designates TRBD1, a call that cannot be tested without DNA. Per germline, CDR1 MNHNY and CDR2 SVGAGI (reference sequence). The CDR3 contains 16 residues. CDR3 sequence reads: CASSYSYPGISYEQYF.

The chain joins TRBV29-1 to TRBJ2-7. The V gene's germline CDR1 is SQVTM and CDR2 ANQGSEA. This CDR3 has 11 amino acids. CDR3 residues: CSAEVSWEQYF.

The chain has TRBV6-5 and TRBJ2-7; TCRdb designates TRBD1, a call that cannot be tested without DNA. This CDR3 is built from 14 residues. The germline CDR1 and CDR2 sequences are MNHEY and SVGAGI. The CDR3 here is CASSYSDRNYEQYF.

CDR3 sequence: CASSQARGLASGNEQFF. The chain links TRBV4-2 to TRBJ2-1; no DNA is available, so the TRBD2 call from TCRdb remains unchecked. The CDR3 has 17 amino acids. CDR1 is LGHNA, CDR2 YNFKEQ, per germline.

V is TRBV12-3 or TRBV12-4 and J is TRBJ1-2; with no DNA, the TCRdb D assignment of TRBD1 cannot be verified. The CDR3 consists of 13 residues. The CDR3 protein is CASSLGTGSGYTF.

The V and J genes are TRBV6-6 and TRBJ2-2. Germline V gene data show CDR1 as MNHNY and CDR2 as SVGAGI (reference sequence). This CDR3 has 11 residues. The CDR3 loop is CASLLSGELFF.

V usage is TRBV14 and J usage is TRBJ2-3. The CDR3 totals 13 residues. Germline V lookup: CDR1 SGHDN, CDR2 FVKESK. CDR3 in amino acids: CASSPPITDTQYF.

The chain uses TRBV20-1 and TRBJ2-1; there is no DNA to check the TCRdb D call of TRBD2. Germline CDR1 and CDR2: DFQATT and SNEGSKA (reference sequence). The CDR3 covers 15 residues. The chain's CDR3 is CSAPTSGGSYNEQFF.

This rearrangement joins TRBV28 to TRBJ2-5. The germline V gene encodes CDR1 MDHEN and CDR2 SYDVKM. This CDR3 has 14 residues. The CDR3 sequence is CASSPRRFAETQYF.

This chain links TRBV21-1 with TRBJ2-3; TCRdb designates TRBD1, a call that cannot be tested without DNA. TRBV21-1 is assigned pseudogene status. The CDR3 is 18 amino acids. The CDR3 reads CASSKNRQGLGSTDTQYF.

The chain links TRBV25-1 to TRBJ2-3; absent DNA, TCRdb's TRBD2 call cannot be checked. In germline, CDR1 is MGHDK, CDR2 SYGVNS. The CDR3 is made up of 14 amino acids. The CDR3 protein is CASSESEGEGTQYF.

The V call is TRBV28, the J call TRBJ1-1; TCRdb selects TRBD1, and the lack of DNA leaves this call unchecked. The CDR3 consists of 15 residues. Germline CDR1 and CDR2: MDHEN and SYDVKM. The CDR3 sequence: CASSHGQGLNTEAFF.

Considering frequency, this clonotype is medium-sized. This chain joins TRBV6-2 or TRBV6-3 and TRBJ2-7; as DNA is missing, the TRBD1 call by TCRdb cannot be tested. Germline CDR1 is MNHEY and CDR2 is SVGEGT. The CDR3 contains 15 residues. The CDR3 protein is CASGHLEDAPYEQYF.

The J gene is TRBJ2-5, the V gene TRBV4-3. The CDR3 is 15 amino acids. The germline V gene encodes CDR1 LGHNA and CDR2 YSLEER. Here the CDR3 reads CASSQDAGYQETQYF.

The chain has TRBV5-8 and TRBJ2-1; TCRdb calls TRBD2, which cannot be checked without DNA. The CDR3 has 18 residues. The V gene's germline CDR1 is SGHTS and CDR2 YDEGEE. The CDR3 region is CASSLSLAGGSSYNEQFF. Supplemented by reference TRBV5-8 and TRBJ2-1, the full variable domain reads EAGVTQSPTHLIKTRGQQATLRCSPISGHTSVYWYQQALGLGLQFLLWYDEGEERNRGNFPPRFSGRQFPNYSSELNVNALELEDSALYLCASSLSLAGGSSYNEQFFGPGTRLTVL.

Judged by frequency, this clonotype is medium-sized (0.01 to 0.1%). This chain uses TRBV13 with TRBJ2-7; TCRdb returns TRBD1, unconfirmable since there is no DNA. The germline CDR1 and CDR2 sequences are PRHDT and FYEKMQ (reference sequence). This CDR3 has 14 residues. CDR3 loop: CASSLRPLGGEQYF.

The chain carries TRBV6-6 and TRBJ1-1; no DNA is available, so the TRBD1 call from TCRdb remains unchecked. The CDR3 has 15 residues. Germline CDR1 is MNHNY and CDR2 is SVGAGI (reference sequence). The CDR3 reads CASSFTGGRGTEAFF.

The genes are TRBV5-4 and TRBJ2-1; TCRdb calls TRBD1, which cannot be checked without DNA. The CDR3 extends over 11 amino acids. Germline V gene data show CDR1 as SGHNT and CDR2 as YYREEE (reference sequence). CDR3 loop: CASSPGGEQFF.

The J gene is TRBJ2-7, the V gene TRBV20-1. Looked up from germline, CDR1 is DFQATT and CDR2 is SNEGSKA (reference sequence). The CDR3 runs 17 residues. CDR3 loop: CSAQAQVSATHSYEQYF.

The chain carries TRBV28 and TRBJ2-2; absent DNA, TCRdb's TRBD1 call cannot be checked. This CDR3 spans 15 amino acids. Germline V gene sequence: CDR1 MDHEN, CDR2 SYDVKM. The CDR3 here is CATPDPDKLDGELFF.

The V call is TRBV7-8, the J call TRBJ2-7; TCRdb returns TRBD1, unconfirmable since there is no DNA. CDR1 is SGHVS and CDR2 is FQNEAQ in the germline V gene. The CDR3 runs 14 residues. CDR3 loop: CASSYRQGRSEQYF.

The rearrangement joins TRBV20-1 to TRBJ2-1; TCRdb picks TRBD1, but there is no DNA to check that call. CDR3 length equals 15 residues. Germline V gene lookup returns CDR1 DFQATT and CDR2 SNEGSKA (reference sequence). The CDR3 reads CSARDRQGVSNEQFF.

The chain joins TRBV7-2 to TRBJ2-3. Germline assignment: CDR1 SGHTA and CDR2 FQGNSA. The CDR3 extends over 16 amino acids. This CDR3 is CASSFDLALATDTQYF.

The gene calls are TRBV11-2 and TRBJ2-3; TCRdb picks TRBD2, but there is no DNA to check that call. Per germline, CDR1 SGHAT and CDR2 FQNNGV. This CDR3 is 15 amino acids long. This CDR3 is CASSSSGGNTDTQYF. The variable domain in full, completed from reference TRBV11-2 and TRBJ2-3, reads EAGVAQSPRYKIIEKRQSVAFWCNPISGHATLYWYQQILGQGPKLLIQFQNNGVVDDSQLPKDRFSAERLKGVDSTLKIQPAKLEDSAVYLCASSSSGGNTDTQYFGPGTRLTVL.

The V gene is TRBV28, the J gene TRBJ1-6; absent DNA, TCRdb's TRBD1 call cannot be checked. Germline V lookup: CDR1 MDHEN, CDR2 SYDVKM. The CDR3 loop spans 17 amino acids. The CDR3 spells CASSPTGESSYNSPLHF.

The chain is built from TRBV28 and TRBJ2-1; as DNA is missing, the TRBD1 call by TCRdb cannot be tested. CDR1 and CDR2 from the germline V gene are MDHEN and SYDVKM. The CDR3 extends over 15 amino acids. The CDR3 region is CASSLGTNRDNEQFF.

V usage is TRBV14 and J usage is TRBJ2-7; TCRdb's assignment of TRBD1 cannot be checked, as there is no DNA. The CDR3 runs 15 residues. Germline V gene sequence: CDR1 SGHDN, CDR2 FVKESK. The CDR3 region is CASSHLGTGVHEQYF.